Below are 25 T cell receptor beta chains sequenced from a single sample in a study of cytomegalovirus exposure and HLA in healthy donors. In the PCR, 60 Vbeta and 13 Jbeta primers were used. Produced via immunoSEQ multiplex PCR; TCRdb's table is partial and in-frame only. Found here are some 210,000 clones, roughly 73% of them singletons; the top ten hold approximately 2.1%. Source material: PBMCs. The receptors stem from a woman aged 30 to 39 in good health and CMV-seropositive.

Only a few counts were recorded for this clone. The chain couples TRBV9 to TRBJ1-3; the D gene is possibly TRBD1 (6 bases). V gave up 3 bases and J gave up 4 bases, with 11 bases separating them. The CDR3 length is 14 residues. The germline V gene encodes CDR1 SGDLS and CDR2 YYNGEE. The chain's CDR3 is CASSAWTEGNTIYF. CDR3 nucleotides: TGTGCCAGCAGCGCCTGGACAGAAGGAAACACCATATATTTT.

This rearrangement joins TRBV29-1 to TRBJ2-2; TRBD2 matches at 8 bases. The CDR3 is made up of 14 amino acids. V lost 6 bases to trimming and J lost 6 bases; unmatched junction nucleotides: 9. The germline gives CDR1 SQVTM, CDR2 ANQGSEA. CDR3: CSVPRGGRAGELFF. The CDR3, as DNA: TGCAGCGTCCCCCGGGGGGGGCGAGCCGGGGAGCTGTTTTTT.

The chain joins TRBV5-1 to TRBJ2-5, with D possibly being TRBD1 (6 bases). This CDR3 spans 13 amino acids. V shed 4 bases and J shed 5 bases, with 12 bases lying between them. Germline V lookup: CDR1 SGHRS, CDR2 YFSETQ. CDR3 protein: CASSQDRSETQYF. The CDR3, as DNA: TGCGCCAGCAGCCAAGACAGGTCGGAGACCCAGTACTTC. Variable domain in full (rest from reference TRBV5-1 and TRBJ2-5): KAGVTQTPRYLIKTRGQQVTLSCSPISGHRSVSWYQQTPGQGLQFLFEYFSETQRNKGNFPGRFSGRQFSNSRSEMNVSTLELGDSALYLCASSQDRSETQYFGPGTRLLVL.

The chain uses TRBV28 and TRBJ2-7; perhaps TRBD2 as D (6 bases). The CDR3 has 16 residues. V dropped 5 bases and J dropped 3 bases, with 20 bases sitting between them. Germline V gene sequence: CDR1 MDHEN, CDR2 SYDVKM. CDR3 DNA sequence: TGTGCCAGCAGTCCCCCCCGGACTATTCCGGACTACGAGCAGTACTTC. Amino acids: CASSPPRTIPDYEQYF.

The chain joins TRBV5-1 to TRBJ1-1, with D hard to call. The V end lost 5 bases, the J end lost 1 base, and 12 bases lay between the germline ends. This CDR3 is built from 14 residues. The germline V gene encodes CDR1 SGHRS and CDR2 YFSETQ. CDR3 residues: CASRGGGANTEAFF. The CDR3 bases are TGCGCCAGCAGAGGCGGAGGAGCGAACACTGAAGCTTTCTTT.

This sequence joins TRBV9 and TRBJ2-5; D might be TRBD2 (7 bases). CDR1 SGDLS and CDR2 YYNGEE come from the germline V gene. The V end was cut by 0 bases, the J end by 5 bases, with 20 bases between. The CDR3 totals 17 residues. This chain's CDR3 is CASSVGEGGSFGETQYF. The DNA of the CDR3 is TGTGCCAGCAGCGTAGGCGAGGGGGGGTCCTTTGGGGAGACCCAGTACTTC.

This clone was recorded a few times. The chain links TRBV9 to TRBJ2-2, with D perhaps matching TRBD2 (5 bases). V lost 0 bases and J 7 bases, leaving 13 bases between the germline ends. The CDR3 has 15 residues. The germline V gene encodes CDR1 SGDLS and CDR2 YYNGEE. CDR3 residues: CASSVETNLRGELFF. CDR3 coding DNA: TGTGCCAGCAGCGTAGAGACTAATCTCCGCGGGGAGCTGTTTTTT.

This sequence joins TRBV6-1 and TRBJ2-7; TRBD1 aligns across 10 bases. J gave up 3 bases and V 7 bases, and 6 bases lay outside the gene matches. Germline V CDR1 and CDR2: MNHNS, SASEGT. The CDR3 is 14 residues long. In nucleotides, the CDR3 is TGTGCCAGCACCTCGACAGGGGGCCTCTACGAGCAGTACTTC. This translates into CASTSTGGLYEQYF.

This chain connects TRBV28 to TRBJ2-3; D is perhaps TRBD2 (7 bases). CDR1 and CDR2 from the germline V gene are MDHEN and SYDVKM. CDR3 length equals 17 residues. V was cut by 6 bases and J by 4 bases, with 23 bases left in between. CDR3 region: CASRDTSRGEGADTQYF. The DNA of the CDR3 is TGTGCCAGCAGGGACACCTCGAGGGGGGAGGGCGCAGATACGCAGTATTTT.

The CDR3: CASSTRGQADTQYF. CDR3 bases: TGTGCCAGCAGCACCAGGGGTCAGGCAGATACGCAGTATTTT. V is TRBV9 and J is TRBJ2-3; tentatively, D is TRBD1 (6 bases). Germline loops: CDR1 SGDLS, CDR2 YYNGEE. The CDR3 has 14 residues. The V end lost 4 bases, the J end lost 4 bases, and 13 bases lay between the germline ends.

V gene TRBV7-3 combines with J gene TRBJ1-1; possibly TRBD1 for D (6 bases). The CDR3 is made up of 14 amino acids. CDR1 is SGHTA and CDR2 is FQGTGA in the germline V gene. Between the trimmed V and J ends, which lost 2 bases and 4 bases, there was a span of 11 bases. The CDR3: CASSLGGSSTEAFF. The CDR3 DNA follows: TGTGCCAGCAGCTTAGGGGGCTCGAGCACTGAAGCTTTCTTT.

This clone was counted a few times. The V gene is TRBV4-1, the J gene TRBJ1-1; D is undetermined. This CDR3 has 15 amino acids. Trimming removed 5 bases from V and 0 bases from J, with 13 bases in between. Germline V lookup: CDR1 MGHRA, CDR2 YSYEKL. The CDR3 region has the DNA TGCGCCAGCAGCAGCCCTTCCGTTGTGAACACTGAAGCTTTCTTT. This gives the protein CASSSPSVVNTEAFF.

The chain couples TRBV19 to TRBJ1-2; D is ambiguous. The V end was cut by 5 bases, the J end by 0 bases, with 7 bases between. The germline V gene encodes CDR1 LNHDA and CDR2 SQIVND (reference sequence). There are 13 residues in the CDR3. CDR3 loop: CASSGLSNYGYTF. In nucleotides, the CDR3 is TGTGCCAGTAGTGGGCTTTCTAACTATGGCTACACCTTC.

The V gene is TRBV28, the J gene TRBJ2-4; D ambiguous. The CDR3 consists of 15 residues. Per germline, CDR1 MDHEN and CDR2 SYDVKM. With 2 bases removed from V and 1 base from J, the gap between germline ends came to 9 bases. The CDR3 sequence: CASSLLLQAKNIQYF. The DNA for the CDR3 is TGTGCCAGCAGTTTACTGCTGCAGGCCAAAAACATTCAGTACTTC.

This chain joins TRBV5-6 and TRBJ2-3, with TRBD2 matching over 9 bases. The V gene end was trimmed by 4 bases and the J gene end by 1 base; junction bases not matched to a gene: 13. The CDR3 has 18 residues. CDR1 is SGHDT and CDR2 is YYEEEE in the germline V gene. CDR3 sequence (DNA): TGTGCCAGCAGCCGGTCGGGGAGGACTAGCGAGGGCACAGATACGCAGTATTTT. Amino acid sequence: CASSRSGRTSEGTDTQYF.

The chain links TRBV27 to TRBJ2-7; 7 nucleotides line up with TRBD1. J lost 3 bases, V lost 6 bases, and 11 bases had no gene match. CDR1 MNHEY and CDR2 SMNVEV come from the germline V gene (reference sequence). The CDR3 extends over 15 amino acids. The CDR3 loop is CASRTGQEAVYEQYF. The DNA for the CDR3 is TGTGCCAGCAGAACCGGACAGGAGGCTGTCTACGAGCAGTACTTC.

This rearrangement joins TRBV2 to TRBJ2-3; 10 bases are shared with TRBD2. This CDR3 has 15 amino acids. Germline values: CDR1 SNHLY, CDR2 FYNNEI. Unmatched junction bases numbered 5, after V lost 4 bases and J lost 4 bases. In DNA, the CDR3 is TGTGCCAGCAGTGCTACTAGCGGGGTTGCAGATACGCAGTATTTT. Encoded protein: CASSATSGVADTQYF.

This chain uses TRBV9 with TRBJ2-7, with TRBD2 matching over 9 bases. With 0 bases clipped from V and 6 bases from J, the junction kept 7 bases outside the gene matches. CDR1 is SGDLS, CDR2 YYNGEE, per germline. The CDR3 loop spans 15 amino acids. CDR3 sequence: CASSVAGGRAGEQYF. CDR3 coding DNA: TGTGCCAGCAGCGTAGCAGGCGGGAGGGCGGGCGAGCAGTACTTC.

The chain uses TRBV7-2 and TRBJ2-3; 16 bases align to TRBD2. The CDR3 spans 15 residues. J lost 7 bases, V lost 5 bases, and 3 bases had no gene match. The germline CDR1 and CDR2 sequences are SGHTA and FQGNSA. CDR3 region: CASSGTSGGAYTQYF. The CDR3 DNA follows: TGTGCCAGCAGCGGGACTAGCGGGGGGGCTTATACGCAGTATTTT.

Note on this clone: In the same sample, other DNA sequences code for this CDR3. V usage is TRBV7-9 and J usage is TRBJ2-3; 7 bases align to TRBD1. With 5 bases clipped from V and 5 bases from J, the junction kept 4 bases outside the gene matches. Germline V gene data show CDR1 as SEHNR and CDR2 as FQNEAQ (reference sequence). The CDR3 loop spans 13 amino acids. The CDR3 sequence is CASSLSGGDTQYF. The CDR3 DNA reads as TGTGCCAGCAGCCTTTCAGGGGGAGATACGCAGTATTTT.

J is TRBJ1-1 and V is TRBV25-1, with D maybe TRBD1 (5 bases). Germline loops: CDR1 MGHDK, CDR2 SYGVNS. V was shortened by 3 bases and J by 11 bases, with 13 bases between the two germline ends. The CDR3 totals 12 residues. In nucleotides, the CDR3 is TGTGCCAGCAGTGACCTACTCGGGGGGGCTTTCTTT. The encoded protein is CASSDLLGGAFF.

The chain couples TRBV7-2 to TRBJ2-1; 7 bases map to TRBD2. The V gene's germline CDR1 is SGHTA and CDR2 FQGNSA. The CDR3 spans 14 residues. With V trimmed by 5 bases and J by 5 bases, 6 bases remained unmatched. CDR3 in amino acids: CASSLGRGNNEQFF. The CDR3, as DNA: TGTGCCAGCAGCCTAGGGCGGGGGAACAATGAGCAGTTCTTC.

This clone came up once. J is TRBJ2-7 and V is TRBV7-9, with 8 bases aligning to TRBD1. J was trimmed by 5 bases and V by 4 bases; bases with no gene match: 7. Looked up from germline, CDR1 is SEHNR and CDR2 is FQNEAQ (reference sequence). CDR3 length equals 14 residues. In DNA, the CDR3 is TGTGCCAGCAGCTCCGGACAGGGTTTACACGAGCAGTACTTC. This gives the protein CASSSGQGLHEQYF.

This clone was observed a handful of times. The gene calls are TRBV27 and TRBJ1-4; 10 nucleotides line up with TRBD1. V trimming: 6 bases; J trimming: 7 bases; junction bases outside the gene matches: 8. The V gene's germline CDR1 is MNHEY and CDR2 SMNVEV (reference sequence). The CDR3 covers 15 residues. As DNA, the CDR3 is TGTGCCAGCAGGCCCGGGACAGGGGCCTCTGAAAAACTGTTTTTT. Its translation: CASRPGTGASEKLFF.

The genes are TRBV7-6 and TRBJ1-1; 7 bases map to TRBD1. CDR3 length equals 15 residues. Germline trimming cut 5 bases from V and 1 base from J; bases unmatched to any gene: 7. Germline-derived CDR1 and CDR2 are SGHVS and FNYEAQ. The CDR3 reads CASSHVGGRNTEAFF. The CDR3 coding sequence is TGTGCCAGCAGCCATGTAGGGGGCCGGAACACTGAAGCTTTCTTT. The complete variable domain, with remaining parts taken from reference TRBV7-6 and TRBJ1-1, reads GAGVSQSPRYKVTKRGQDVALRCDPISGHVSLYWYRQALGQGPEFLTYFNYEAQQDKSGLPNDRFSAERPEGSISTLTIQRTEQRDSAMYRCASSHVGGRNTEAFFGQGTRLTVV.